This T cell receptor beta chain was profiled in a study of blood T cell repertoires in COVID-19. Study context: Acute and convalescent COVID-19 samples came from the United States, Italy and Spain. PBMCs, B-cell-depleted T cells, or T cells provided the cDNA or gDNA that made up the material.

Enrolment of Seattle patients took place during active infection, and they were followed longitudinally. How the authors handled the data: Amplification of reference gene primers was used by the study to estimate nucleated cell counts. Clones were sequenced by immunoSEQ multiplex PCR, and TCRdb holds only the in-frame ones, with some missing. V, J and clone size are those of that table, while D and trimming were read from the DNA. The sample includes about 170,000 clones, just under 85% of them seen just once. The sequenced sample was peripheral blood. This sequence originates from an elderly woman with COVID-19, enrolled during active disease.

The DNA for the CDR3 is TGCGCCAGCAGCTTGGTAGGACAGGGGAATTCACCCCTCCACTTT. Translated, it gives CASSLVGQGNSPLHF. J is TRBJ1-6 and V is TRBV5-1; 9 nucleotides align to TRBD1. This CDR3 has 15 amino acids. Germline CDR1 reads SGHRS; CDR2 reads YFSETQ. V lost 0 bases to trimming and J lost 7 bases; unmatched junction nucleotides: 2.